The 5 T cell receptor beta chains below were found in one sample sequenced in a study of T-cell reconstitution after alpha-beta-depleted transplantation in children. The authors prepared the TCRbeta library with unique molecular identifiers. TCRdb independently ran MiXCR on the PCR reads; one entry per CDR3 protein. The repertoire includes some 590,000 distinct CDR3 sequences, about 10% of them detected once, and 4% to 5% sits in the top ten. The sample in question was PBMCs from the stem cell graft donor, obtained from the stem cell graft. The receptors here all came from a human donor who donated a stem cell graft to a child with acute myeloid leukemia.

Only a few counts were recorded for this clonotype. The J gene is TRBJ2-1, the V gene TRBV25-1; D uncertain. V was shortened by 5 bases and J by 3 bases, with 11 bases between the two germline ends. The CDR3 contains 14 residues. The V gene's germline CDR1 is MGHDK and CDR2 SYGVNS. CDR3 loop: CASSPPPNYNEQFF. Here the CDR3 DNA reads TGTGCCAGCAGTCCTCCCCCCAACTACAATGAGCAGTTCTTC.

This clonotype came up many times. CDR3 bases: TGTGCCACCAGTGACGATACTAGCCCAAAAAACTACAATGAGCAGTTCTTC. It is translated as CATSDDTSPKNYNEQFF. The chain links TRBV24-1 to TRBJ2-1; tentatively, D is TRBD2 (6 bases). Trimming removed 4 bases at V and 3 bases at J, with 18 bases between. Germline loops: CDR1 KGHDR, CDR2 SFDVKD. This CDR3 contains 17 residues.

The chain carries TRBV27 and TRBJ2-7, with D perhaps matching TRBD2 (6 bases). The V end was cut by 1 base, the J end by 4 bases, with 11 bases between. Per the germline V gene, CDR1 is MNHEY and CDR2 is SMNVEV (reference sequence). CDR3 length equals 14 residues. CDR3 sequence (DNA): TGTGCCAGCAGTTTATTTGGAGGGGTATACGAGCAGTACTTC. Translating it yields CASSLFGGVYEQYF.

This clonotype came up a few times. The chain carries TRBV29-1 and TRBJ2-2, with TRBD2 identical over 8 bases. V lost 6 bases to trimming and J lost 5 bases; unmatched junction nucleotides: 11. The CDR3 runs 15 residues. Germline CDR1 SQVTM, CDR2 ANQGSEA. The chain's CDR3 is CSVGGLAGRTGELFF. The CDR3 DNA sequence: TGCAGCGTCGGGGGGCTAGCGGGTCGTACCGGGGAGCTGTTTTTT.

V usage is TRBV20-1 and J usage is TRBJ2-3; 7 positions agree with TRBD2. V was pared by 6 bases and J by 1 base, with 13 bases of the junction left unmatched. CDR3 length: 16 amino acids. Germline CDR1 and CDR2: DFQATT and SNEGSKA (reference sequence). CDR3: CSAQGGAGPRTDTQYF. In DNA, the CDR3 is TGCAGTGCCCAGGGAGGGGCGGGGCCACGCACAGATACGCAGTATTTT.